This is a list of T cell receptor beta chains from one sample in a study of OX40 agonist ivuxolimab in advanced cancers. The assay was immunoSEQ multiplex PCR, and TCRdb's table has in-frame clones only and misses some. The table shows 53,000 or so clones, with about four fifths occurring only once. Sequenced material: CD4+ or CD8+ T cells sorted from blood, taken in a trial of the OX40 agonist ivuxolimab. These receptors all stem from an adult with an advanced solid tumor such as melanoma, head and neck, liver or kidney cancer. CDR3s include the opening cysteine and the closing phenylalanine or tryptophan. D genes are given only for firm matches. Part of the rows lack a size; the others show once, few, many or a class for expanded clones.

abundance	v_gene	d_gene	j_gene	CDR3aa	CDR3nt
-	TRBV5-8	-	TRBJ2-2	CASRTRGTGELFF	TGTGCCAGCAGAACTAGGGGCACCGGGGAGCTGTTTTTT
-	TRBV14	TRBD1	TRBJ1-4	CASSQDPARGLFF	TGTGCCAGCAGCCAAGATCCCGCCAGGGGGCTGTTTTTT
-	TRBV7-3	-	TRBJ2-7	CASSFEGHLYEQYF	TGTGCCAGCAGCTTCGAGGGCCACCTCTACGAGCAGTACTTC
-	TRBV2	-	TRBJ2-2	CASSRTSGAPETGELFF	TGTGCCAGCAGTCGCACGTCCGGGGCTCCGGAGACCGGGGAGCTGTTTTTT
-	TRBV2	TRBD1	TRBJ1-1	CASRWTGAGTEAFF	TGTGCCAGCAGGTGGACAGGCGCGGGCACTGAAGCTTTCTTT
-	TRBV28	-	TRBJ1-6	CASSLSGRDSPLHF	TGTGCCAGCAGTTTATCAGGGCGGGACTCACCCCTCCACTTT
-	TRBV28	-	TRBJ1-5	CASSLGPYQPQHF	TGTGCCAGCAGTTTGGGCCCCTATCAGCCCCAGCATTTT
-	TRBV6-1	-	TRBJ2-2	CASSVANTGELFF	TGTGCCAGCAGTGTGGCGAACACCGGGGAGCTGTTTTTT
-	TRBV7-9	TRBD1	TRBJ1-5	CASSQGQGGQPQHF	TGTGCCAGCAGCCAAGGACAGGGAGGTCAGCCCCAGCATTTT
-	TRBV7-8	TRBD2	TRBJ2-1	CASSSPSGRINEQFF	TGTGCCAGCAGCTCCCCCAGCGGGAGGATAAATGAGCAGTTCTTC
-	TRBV2	-	TRBJ2-1	CASKPGVNNEQFF	TGTGCCAGCAAGCCAGGAGTAAACAATGAGCAGTTCTTC
-	TRBV6-4	TRBD2	TRBJ2-1	CASSDLAGGSLMVF	TGTGCCAGCAGTGATCTAGCGGGAGGGTCCCTAATGGTCTTC
-	TRBV5-5	TRBD2	TRBJ2-4	CASSSAGGPEAKNIQYF	TGTGCCAGCAGCTCGGCGGGAGGGCCGGAGGCCAAAAACATTCAGTACTTC
once	TRBV19	TRBD1	TRBJ1-5	CASSTGDRGSNQPQHF	TGTGCCAGTAGTACAGGTGACAGGGGGAGCAATCAGCCCCAGCATTTT
-	TRBV7-9	-	TRBJ1-5	CASSLGKVSGELAQPQHF	TGTGCCAGCAGCTTAGGAAAGGTTTCAGGGGAGCTTGCTCAGCCCCAGCATTTT
-	TRBV9	TRBD1	TRBJ2-1	CASSIGTGVVGNEQFF	TGTGCCAGCAGCATCGGGACAGGGGTAGTGGGGAATGAGCAGTTCTTC
-	TRBV6-1	TRBD1	TRBJ1-5	CATRGGSYSNQPQHF	TGTGCCACCAGGGGGGGCAGCTATAGCAATCAGCCCCAGCATTTT
-	TRBV5-1	-	TRBJ2-1	CASSLVPGVSYNEQFF	TGCGCCAGCAGCTTGGTCCCAGGAGTCTCCTACAATGAGCAGTTCTTC
once	TRBV5-6	TRBD1	TRBJ2-4	CASSTGTGGFKNIQYF	TGTGCCAGCAGTACCGGGACAGGGGGCTTCAAAAACATTCAGTACTTC
-	TRBV18	-	TRBJ2-7	CASSPQGTYEQYF	TGTGCCAGCTCACCACAGGGGACGTACGAGCAGTACTTC
-	TRBV2	-	TRBJ2-1	CASSQAFGPGAPNEQFF	TGTGCCAGCAGTCAGGCGTTTGGGCCCGGCGCTCCCAATGAGCAGTTCTTC
once	TRBV7-9	-	TRBJ1-2	CASSSRKGEEYGYTF	TGTGCCAGCAGCTCCCGGAAGGGGGAGGAATATGGCTACACCTTC
-	TRBV28	-	TRBJ1-2	CASSSSPANYGYTF	TGTGCCAGCAGTTCCTCCCCGGCTAACTATGGCTACACCTTC
once	TRBV2	TRBD1	TRBJ2-7	CASSGGQSSNEQYF	TGTGCCAGCAGTGGGGGACAGTCGAGCAACGAGCAGTACTTC
-	TRBV13	-	TRBJ1-1	CASRPSRVIAQNTEAFF	TGTGCCAGCAGACCAAGCAGGGTTATCGCCCAGAACACTGAAGCTTTCTTT
once	TRBV6-5	-	TRBJ1-1	CASSTLGGHTEAFF	TGTGCCAGCAGTACCCTGGGGGGACACACTGAAGCTTTCTTT
-	TRBV5-6	-	TRBJ1-5	CASSLDRGQPQHF	TGTGCCAGCAGCTTGGACCGCGGTCAGCCCCAGCATTTT
-	TRBV9	-	TRBJ2-7	CASSRSGTYEQYF	TGTGCCAGCAGCAGAAGCGGAACCTACGAGCAGTACTTC
once	TRBV2	-	TRBJ1-6	CASRADSARTYNSPLHF	TGTGCCAGCAGAGCAGACAGCGCAAGGACCTATAATTCACCCCTCCACTTT
-	TRBV5-5	-	TRBJ2-7	CASSLRGGVGSSYEQYF	TGTGCCAGCAGCTTGAGAGGTGGTGTGGGGAGCTCCTACGAGCAGTACTTC
-	TRBV11-2	TRBD2	TRBJ2-1	CASSLGDLAGDTYNEQFF	TGTGCCAGCAGCTTGGGGGATTTAGCGGGAGACACCTACAATGAGCAGTTCTTC
once	TRBV11-1	-	TRBJ2-7	CASSPQGGGGYEQYF	TGTGCCAGCAGCCCTCAGGGCGGCGGAGGCTACGAGCAGTACTTC